A single sample is the source of the 14 T cell receptor beta chains below, sequenced in a study of OX40 agonist ivuxolimab in advanced cancers. Sequencing used immunoSEQ multiplex PCR; TCRdb keeps in-frame clones, though not all of them. Among 77,000 or so clones listed, 85% to 95% were seen once. Sequencing used CD4+ or CD8+ T cells sorted from blood, obtained in a trial of the OX40 agonist ivuxolimab. The origin of the receptors is an adult with an advanced solid tumor such as melanoma, head and neck, liver or kidney cancer.

This CDR3 is CASSLGTGYYGYTF. In DNA form, the CDR3 reads TGTGCCAGCAGCTTAGGGACAGGATACTATGGCTACACCTTC. The chain has TRBV5-4 and TRBJ1-2; 8 bases fit TRBD1. This CDR3 has 14 residues. The germline CDR1 and CDR2 sequences are SGHNT and YYREEE (reference sequence). J lost 3 bases, V lost 2 bases, and 3 bases had no gene match.

J is TRBJ2-2 and V is TRBV29-1; 12 nucleotides align to TRBD1. Germline V CDR1 and CDR2: SQVTM, ANQGSEA. The CDR3 consists of 15 residues. The V gene end was trimmed by 5 bases and the J gene end by 6 bases; junction bases not matched to a gene: 7. CDR3 nucleotides: TGCAGCGTTCGGGGCCGGGACAGGGGGCCCGGGGAGCTGTTTTTT. It translates to CSVRGRDRGPGELFF.

For the CDR3, the DNA is TGCGCCAGCAGCTGGGGTCAGCTAGCGGGGGGGAATTTTGGGAATGAGCAGTTCTTC. This codes for CASSWGQLAGGNFGNEQFF. This sequence joins TRBV5-1 and TRBJ2-1; TRBD2 aligns across 12 bases. This CDR3 has 19 amino acids. Germline values: CDR1 SGHRS, CDR2 YFSETQ. The trim removed 3 bases at V and 7 bases at J, leaving 17 bases unmatched. Complete variable domain (other parts from reference TRBV5-1 and TRBJ2-1): KAGVTQTPRYLIKTRGQQVTLSCSPISGHRSVSWYQQTPGQGLQFLFEYFSETQRNKGNFPGRFSGRQFSNSRSEMNVSTLELGDSALYLCASSWGQLAGGNFGNEQFFGPGTRLTVL.

The chain combines TRBV11-1 with TRBJ2-1; 7 bases match TRBD1. Germline-derived CDR1 and CDR2 are SGHAT and FQDESV (reference sequence). There are 16 residues in the CDR3. V dropped 4 bases and J dropped 0; count of bases not matched to a gene: 6. The CDR3 nucleotides read TGTGCCAGCAGCTCATGGACAGGAAGCTCCTACAATGAGCAGTTCTTC. It codes for CASSSWTGSSYNEQFF.

This chain uses TRBV7-9 with TRBJ2-1; D gene unclear. The CDR3 is made up of 13 amino acids. V dropped 5 bases and J dropped 8 bases, with 13 bases sitting between them. CDR1 is SEHNR and CDR2 is FQNEAQ in the germline V gene (reference sequence). CDR3 sequence reads: CASSQGGWDEQFF. The DNA of the CDR3 is TGTGCCAGCAGCCAAGGCGGCTGGGATGAGCAGTTCTTC.

The chain carries TRBV2 and TRBJ1-1; 7 bases align to TRBD1. Germline loops: CDR1 SNHLY, CDR2 FYNNEI. With V trimmed by 6 bases and J by 4 bases, 8 bases remained unmatched. This CDR3 has 14 residues. The CDR3 loop reads CASRRTGGSTEAFF. The DNA of the CDR3 is TGTGCCAGCAGAAGGACAGGAGGGTCCACTGAAGCTTTCTTT.

The rearrangement links TRBV12-5 to TRBJ1-2; TRBD1 agrees at 9 bases. V lost 1 base and J lost 4; bases outside the gene matches: 7. This CDR3 region has 16 residues. The germline gives CDR1 LGHNT, CDR2 FRNRAP. CDR3 DNA sequence: TGTGCTAGTGGTTTGGCCCCCGGGACAGGGATCTATGGCTACACCTTC. Amino acid sequence: CASGLAPGTGIYGYTF.

This chain uses TRBV4-1 with TRBJ2-7, with 7 bases aligning to TRBD2. The CDR3 sequence is 15 residues long. Germline assignment: CDR1 MGHRA and CDR2 YSYEKL. J gave up 3 bases and V 1 base, and 6 bases lay outside the gene matches. CDR3 nucleotide sequence: TGCGCCAGCAGCCAAGCTGCGGGGGTATACTACGAGCAGTACTTC. Encoded protein: CASSQAAGVYYEQYF.

The chain carries TRBV9 and TRBJ1-1; maybe TRBD1 (5 bases). The CDR3 covers 16 residues. V dropped 0 bases and J dropped 6 bases, with 18 bases sitting between them. Looked up from germline, CDR1 is SGDLS and CDR2 is YYNGEE. Here the CDR3 reads CASSVESGPGDAEAFF. DNA for the CDR3: TGTGCCAGCAGCGTAGAATCGGGGCCGGGGGACGCTGAAGCTTTCTTT.

The rearrangement uses TRBV14 and TRBJ2-1; the D gene could be TRBD1 or TRBD2 (5 bases each). Germline values: CDR1 SGHDN, CDR2 FVKESK. Trimming shortened V by 4 bases and J by 0 bases, and 10 bases separated the two germline ends. This CDR3 spans 15 amino acids. CDR3 loop: CASSPLGPSYNEQFF. CDR3 nucleotides: TGTGCCAGCAGCCCCCTGGGACCCTCCTACAATGAGCAGTTCTTC. The whole variable domain, remainder taken from reference TRBV14 and TRBJ2-1, is EAGVTQFPSHSVIEKGQTVTLRCDPISGHDNLYWYRRVMGKEIKFLLHFVKESKQDESGMPNNRFLAERTGGTYSTLKVQPAELEDSGVYFCASSPLGPSYNEQFFGPGTRLTVL.

The rearrangement joins TRBV5-1 to TRBJ1-2; D gene unclear. Germline loops: CDR1 SGHRS, CDR2 YFSETQ. The CDR3 runs 15 residues. With 0 bases removed from V and 0 bases from J, the gap between germline ends came to 9 bases. CDR3 DNA: TGCGCCAGCAGCTTGGGACTCGTCCCTAACTATGGCTACACCTTC. Amino acid sequence: CASSLGLVPNYGYTF.

The chain is built from TRBV7-2 and TRBJ2-1; D remains ambiguous. V was shortened by 5 bases and J by 3 bases, with 14 bases between the two germline ends. The CDR3 covers 15 residues. Germline V gene sequence: CDR1 SGHTA, CDR2 FQGNSA. The CDR3 nucleotides read TGTGCCAGCAGCCTCGGAGTGAATTTCTACAATGAGCAGTTCTTC. Its translation: CASSLGVNFYNEQFF.

This clone was recorded only once. The rearrangement uses TRBV5-6 and TRBJ1-2; 9 positions agree with TRBD1. The CDR3 runs 15 residues. The trim removed 7 bases at V and 5 bases at J, leaving 12 bases unmatched. Germline assignment: CDR1 SGHDT and CDR2 YYEEEE. CDR3 bases: TGTGCCAGCCGATCCCGGACAGGGGTCGGGTATGGCTACACCTTC. The encoded protein is CASRSRTGVGYGYTF.

This sequence joins TRBV11-2 and TRBJ2-5, with 7 bases fitting TRBD2. The J segment lost 4 bases and the V segment lost 8 bases, leaving 10 bases of the junction unmatched. In germline, CDR1 is SGHAT, CDR2 FQNNGV. The CDR3 is 14 residues long. CDR3 residues: CASYSGLGLETQYF. CDR3 DNA sequence: TGTGCCAGCTATTCAGGACTAGGCCTAGAGACCCAGTACTTC. Based on the CDR3 plus reference TRBV11-2 and TRBJ2-5, the full variable domain is EAGVAQSPRYKIIEKRQSVAFWCNPISGHATLYWYQQILGQGPKLLIQFQNNGVVDDSQLPKDRFSAERLKGVDSTLKIQPAKLEDSAVYLCASYSGLGLETQYFGPGTRLLVL.